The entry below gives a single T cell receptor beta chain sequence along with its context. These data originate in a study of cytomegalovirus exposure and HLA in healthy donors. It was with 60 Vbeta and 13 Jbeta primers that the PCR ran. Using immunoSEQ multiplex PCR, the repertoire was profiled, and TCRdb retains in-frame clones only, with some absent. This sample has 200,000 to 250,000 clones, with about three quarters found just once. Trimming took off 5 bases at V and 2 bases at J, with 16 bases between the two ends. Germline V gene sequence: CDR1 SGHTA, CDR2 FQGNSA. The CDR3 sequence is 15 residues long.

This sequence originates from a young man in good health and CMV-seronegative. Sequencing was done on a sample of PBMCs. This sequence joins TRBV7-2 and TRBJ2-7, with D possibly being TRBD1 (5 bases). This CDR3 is CASSAGSGPTYEQYF. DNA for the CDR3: TGTGCCAGCAGCGCAGGGTCTGGGCCGACCTACGAGCAGTACTTC.